This is a list of T cell receptor beta chains from one sample in a study of T-cell memory formation after mild COVID-19. A single record per CDR3 protein comes from TCRdb applying MiXCR to the 5' RACE reads. The sample gives 350,000 to 400,000 distinct CDR3 sequences, 14% of which show up once; less than 25% is in the top ten. Sequencing input: PBMCs or a T cell subset sorted from them (not recorded which). The source of these receptors is a man aged 18 to 29 who had mild COVID-19 (a few samples of this study predate the infection). Cell type and time point are not known. The CDR3 runs from the conserved cysteine through the conserved F or W. The D gene is left open where the match is weak. Size tells how often a clone was seen (once, few, many) or the class of an expanded clone, and some rows leave it out.

V,D,J,size,CDR3,DNA
TRBV27,-,TRBJ1-2,few,CASSLRPSAYGYTF,TGTGCCAGCAGTTTACGACCGAGTGCCTATGGCTACACCTTC
TRBV6-7,-,TRBJ1-2,-,CASSDRDTALYGYTF,TGTGCCAGCAGTGACCGGGACACCGCCCTCTATGGCTACACCTTC
TRBV6-2/TRBV6-3,TRBD1,TRBJ1-5,-,CASIGQGLVQPQHF,TGTGCCAGCATCGGACAGGGTTTGGTTCAGCCCCAGCATTTT
TRBV7-2,-,TRBJ2-3,few,CASSSTPTDTQYF,TGTGCCAGCAGCTCAACCCCCACAGATACGCAGTATTTT
TRBV7-2,TRBD2,TRBJ2-5,once,CASGPKGLAGGVETQYF,TGTGCCAGCGGACCCAAGGGACTAGCGGGGGGAGTCGAGACCCAGTACTTC
TRBV3-1,TRBD1,TRBJ2-5,-,CASSPGDRGLETQYF,TGTGCCAGCAGCCCCGGGGACAGGGGGCTAGAGACCCAGTACTTC
TRBV5-5,TRBD1,TRBJ2-2,-,CASSGRTGSNTGELFF,TGTGCCAGCAGCGGCAGGACAGGGTCGAACACCGGGGAGCTGTTTTTT
TRBV6-5,TRBD1,TRBJ2-5,-,CASSYITTGVRETQYF,TGTGCCAGCAGTTACATAACGACAGGGGTAAGGGAGACCCAGTACTTC
TRBV20-1,-,TRBJ1-2,-,CSAREGSYGYTF,TGCAGTGCTAGAGAAGGATCCTATGGCTACACCTTC
TRBV5-1,-,TRBJ2-2,many,CASSPTSTPGELFF,TGCGCCAGCAGCCCCACTTCTACCCCCGGGGAGCTGTTTTTT